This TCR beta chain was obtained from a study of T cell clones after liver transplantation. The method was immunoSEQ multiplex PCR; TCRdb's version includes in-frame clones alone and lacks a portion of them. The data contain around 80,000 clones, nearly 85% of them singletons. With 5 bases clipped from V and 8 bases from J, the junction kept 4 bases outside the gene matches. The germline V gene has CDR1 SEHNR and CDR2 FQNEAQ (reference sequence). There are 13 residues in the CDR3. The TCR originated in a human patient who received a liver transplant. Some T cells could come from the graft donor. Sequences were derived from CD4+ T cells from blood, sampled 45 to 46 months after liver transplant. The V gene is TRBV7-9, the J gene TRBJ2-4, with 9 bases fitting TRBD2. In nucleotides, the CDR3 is TGTGCCAGCAGCAATAGCGGGAGTGACATTCAGTACTTC. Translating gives CASSNSGSDIQYF.